Sequencing of this T cell receptor (beta chain) was carried out in a study of regulatory T cells in long-lasting Graves disease. With 5 bases removed from V and 6 bases from J, the gap between germline ends came to 16 bases. This CDR3 region has 15 residues. Germline CDR1 is MDHEN and CDR2 is SYDVKM. CDR3 regions were amplified by Arm-PCR using iRepertoire HTBI primers to build TCR beta libraries. Each CDR3 protein gets one entry after TCRdb re-called the multiplex PCR reads with MiXCR. Of 510,000 or so distinct CDR3 sequences listed, around 12% are singletons. The sample's time point: newly diagnosed GD, antithyroid drugs for less than 3 months. After RNA was extracted from PBMCs, the TCR library was made from it. Staff took about 9 milliliters of peripheral blood and put it into EDTA tubes. In this sample, this clonotype turned up many times. Separately, the same data were catalogued under a study of T cells in Graves' hyperthyroidism and ophthalmopathy. That work adds: Also found in blood were most expanded thyroid clonotypes above 0.001.

The chain is built from TRBV28 and TRBJ1-4; D possibly corresponds to TRBD1 (5 bases). The sequences come from peripheral blood mononuclear cells (PBMCs), collected at new diagnosis, from a patient treated with antithyroid drugs. This receptor was obtained from a woman in her thirties with Graves disease. CDR3 residues: CASSPSTAGDEKLFF. Written as DNA, the CDR3 is TGTGCCAGCAGTCCCTCGACAGCGGGAGATGAAAAACTGTTTTTT.